The 18 T cell receptor beta chains presented below share a single source sample, sequenced in a study of regulatory and conventional T cells in RAG deficiency. Profiling relied on immunoSEQ multiplex PCR, and the TCRdb table lists in-frame clones only, not all of them. Of tens of thousands of clones listed, approximately 90% are singletons. Separately, the same data were catalogued under a study of regulatory T cells. That publication notes: The PCR used 52 TRBV and 13 TRBJ primers.

The source material was CD8+ T cells sorted from blood. These receptors were taken from a human donor in good health.

This chain uses TRBV29-1 with TRBJ1-1, with D unclear. The germline V gene encodes CDR1 SQVTM and CDR2 ANQGSEA. Trimming took off 0 bases at V and 0 bases at J, with 8 bases between the two ends. The CDR3 loop spans 14 amino acids. The CDR3 DNA reads TGCAGCGTTGAAGATCTAGGGATGAACACTGAAGCTTTCTTT. Its translation is CSVEDLGMNTEAFF.

This chain uses TRBV27 with TRBJ2-7, with 8 positions matching TRBD2. CDR1 MNHEY and CDR2 SMNVEV come from the germline V gene (reference sequence). The V gene end was trimmed by 7 bases and the J gene end by 4 bases; junction bases not matched to a gene: 12. CDR3 length: 15 amino acids. DNA for the CDR3: TGTGCCAGCAAGGTCGGGAGGGCCCCGGGATACGAGCAGTACTTC. Its protein product is CASKVGRAPGYEQYF.

The sample holds one count of this clone. This rearrangement joins TRBV6-1 to TRBJ1-4; D call uncertain. The CDR3 extends over 15 amino acids. Germline loops: CDR1 MNHNS, CDR2 SASEGT. Deletions cut 5 bases from V and 8 bases from J, with 18 bases between. CDR3 protein: CASSPLAGVSEKLFF. In nucleotides, the CDR3 is TGTGCCAGCAGTCCCCTAGCAGGTGTCTCCGAAAAACTGTTTTTT.

There are a few counts of this clone. The chain recombines TRBV14 with TRBJ2-7, with 13 nucleotides matching TRBD2. CDR3 length: 19 residues. V was clipped by 0 bases and J by 1 base; unmatched bases: 9. CDR1 and CDR2 (germline): SGHDN, FVKESK. The CDR3 is CASSQDYGTSGIRSYEQYF. The CDR3, as DNA: TGTGCCAGCAGCCAAGATTACGGGACTAGCGGGATTAGATCCTACGAGCAGTACTTC.

The chain is built from TRBV9 and TRBJ1-3, with a possible D match to TRBD1 (5 bases). Deletions cut 4 bases from V and 4 bases from J, with 15 bases between. The CDR3 is 15 amino acids. Germline CDR1 and CDR2: SGDLS and YYNGEE. CDR3 residues: CASSTGQLAGNTIYF. The DNA of the CDR3 is TGTGCCAGCAGCACCGGACAACTAGCCGGAAACACCATATATTTT.

The CDR3 nucleotides are TGTGCCAGCAGCGTAGCGGTCGCGGGGGGAGAGGGCGAGCAGTACTTC. It translates to CASSVAVAGGEGEQYF. The chain uses TRBV9 and TRBJ2-7; 8 bases align to TRBD2. Looked up from germline, CDR1 is SGDLS and CDR2 is YYNGEE. This CDR3 has 16 residues. V shed 0 bases and J 6 bases; nucleotides not matched to a gene: 11.

This sequence joins TRBV29-1 and TRBJ2-1; D uncertain. Per germline, CDR1 SQVTM and CDR2 ANQGSEA. The CDR3 consists of 14 residues. Trimming took 1 base from V and 3 from J, leaving 10 bases between them. The CDR3 DNA reads as TGCAGCGTTGAAGTCGGCACTCGCTACAATGAGCAGTTCTTC. Its protein is CSVEVGTRYNEQFF.

The V and J genes are TRBV27 and TRBJ2-7; D perhaps matches TRBD1 (5 bases). V was clipped by 2 bases and J by 4 bases, with 12 bases between them. The CDR3 is 14 residues long. Germline V gene sequence: CDR1 MNHEY, CDR2 SMNVEV (reference sequence). CDR3 nucleotides: TGTGCCAGCAGTTTAGGGGCGTCCCCGTACGAGCAGTACTTC. This gives the protein CASSLGASPYEQYF.

The rearrangement joins TRBV6-6 to TRBJ1-1; TRBD1 aligns across 7 bases. The CDR3 contains 14 residues. From germline, CDR1 is MNHNY and CDR2 SVGAGI (reference sequence). V gave up 4 bases and J gave up 1 base; unmatched junction bases: 3. For the CDR3, the DNA is TGTGCCAGCAGTTCAAGGGACAGGAACACTGAAGCTTTCTTT. Translated: CASSSRDRNTEAFF.

This clone showed up just a few times. The genes are TRBV6-5 and TRBJ1-2; a possible D gene is TRBD1 (5 bases). This CDR3 region has 13 residues. The V gene lost 6 bases and the J gene lost 4 bases, with 12 bases spanning the gap. The germline V gene has CDR1 MNHEY and CDR2 SVGAGI. The DNA for the CDR3 is TGTGCCAGCAGCTCGGGACTAATCTATGGCTACACCTTC. This translates into CASSSGLIYGYTF.

The rearrangement links TRBV11-2 to TRBJ1-1, with D hard to call. CDR3 size: 11 residues. Germline V gene lookup returns CDR1 SGHAT and CDR2 FQNNGV. V was shortened by 7 bases and J by 4 bases, with 7 bases between the two germline ends. This chain's CDR3 is CASMGLTEAFF. The CDR3 coding sequence is TGTGCCAGCATGGGCCTCACTGAAGCTTTCTTT.

This chain links TRBV6-5 with TRBJ2-2, with a weak D call TRBD1 (6 bases). The CDR3 spans 14 residues. Germline V lookup: CDR1 MNHEY, CDR2 SVGAGI. V was pared by 6 bases and J by 4 bases, with 12 bases between. In nucleotides, the CDR3 is TGTGCCAGCAGCCAACAGGGTATCACCGGGGAGCTGTTTTTT. It yields the protein CASSQQGITGELFF.

The rearrangement links TRBV6-5 to TRBJ1-2; tentatively, D is TRBD1 (6 bases). The CDR3 is made up of 15 amino acids. Germline V gene data show CDR1 as MNHEY and CDR2 as SVGAGI. Between the trimmed V and J ends, which lost 0 bases and 4 bases, there was a span of 12 bases. Written as DNA, the CDR3 is TGTGCCAGCAGTTACTCGTCAGGGGAGAGCTATGGCTACACCTTC. Its protein is CASSYSSGESYGYTF.

The chain uses TRBV27 and TRBJ2-7; no definite D call. Germline V gene lookup returns CDR1 MNHEY and CDR2 SMNVEV (reference sequence). The CDR3 length is 13 residues. Trimming pared 3 bases from V and 2 bases from J, leaving 8 bases between. The CDR3 here is CASSLGTAYEQYF. The CDR3 DNA follows: TGTGCCAGCAGTTTGGGCACCGCCTACGAGCAGTACTTC.

The genes are TRBV27 and TRBJ2-7; D may be TRBD1 (5 bases). Germline CDR1 is MNHEY and CDR2 is SMNVEV (reference sequence). The germline V and J ends were trimmed by 5 bases and 3 bases, with 14 bases remaining between them. There are 14 residues in the CDR3. CDR3 residues: CASSPVDSFYEQYF. CDR3 DNA sequence: TGTGCCAGCAGTCCCGTTGACAGCTTCTACGAGCAGTACTTC.

This chain connects TRBV14 to TRBJ1-1; the D gene is possibly TRBD1 (6 bases). Trimming removed 1 base from V and 2 bases from J, with 14 bases in between. The CDR3 runs to 16 residues. Per germline, CDR1 SGHDN and CDR2 FVKESK. The CDR3 DNA reads as TGTGCCAGCAGCCAAGGCGAAGGGGGAGGTAACACTGAAGCTTTCTTT. Translation: CASSQGEGGGNTEAFF.

CDR3 coding DNA: TGTGCCAGCAGTTATACCTACGAGCAGTACTTC. Translation: CASSYTYEQYF. The gene calls are TRBV6-5 and TRBJ2-7; D unresolved. Germline V lookup: CDR1 MNHEY, CDR2 SVGAGI. V was clipped by 3 bases and J by 2 bases, with 2 bases between them. The CDR3 is 11 amino acids.

The chain uses TRBV5-6 and TRBJ2-1; the D gene is possibly TRBD2 (7 bases). With 2 bases removed from V and 4 bases from J, the gap between germline ends came to 13 bases. Germline V lookup: CDR1 SGHDT, CDR2 YYEEEE. There are 15 residues in the CDR3. CDR3 sequence reads: CASSFGRGPYNEQFF. CDR3 bases: TGTGCCAGCAGCTTCGGGCGGGGGCCTTACAATGAGCAGTTCTTC.